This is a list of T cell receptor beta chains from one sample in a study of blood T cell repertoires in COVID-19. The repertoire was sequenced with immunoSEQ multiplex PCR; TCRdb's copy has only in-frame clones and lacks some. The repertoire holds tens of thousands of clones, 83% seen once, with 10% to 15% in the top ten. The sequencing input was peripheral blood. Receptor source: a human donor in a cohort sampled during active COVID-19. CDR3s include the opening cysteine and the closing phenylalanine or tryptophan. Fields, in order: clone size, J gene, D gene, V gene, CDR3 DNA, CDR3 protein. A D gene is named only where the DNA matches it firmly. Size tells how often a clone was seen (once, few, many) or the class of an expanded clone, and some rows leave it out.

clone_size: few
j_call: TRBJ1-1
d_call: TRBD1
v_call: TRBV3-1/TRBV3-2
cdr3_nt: TGTGCTATCGGACAGGGGGCAGGAAGAGAAGCTTTCTTT
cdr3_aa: CAIGQGAGREAFF

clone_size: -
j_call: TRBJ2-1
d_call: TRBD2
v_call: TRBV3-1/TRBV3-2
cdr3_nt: TGTGCCAGCAGCTATAGAACTAGCGGGGGGGCGGGTGAGCAGTTCTTC
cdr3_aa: CASSYRTSGGAGEQFF

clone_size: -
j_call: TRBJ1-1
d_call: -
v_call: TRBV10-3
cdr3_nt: TGTGCCATCAGACCCAATCAGGAGGCGAGCACTGAAGCTTTCTTT
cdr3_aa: CAIRPNQEASTEAFF

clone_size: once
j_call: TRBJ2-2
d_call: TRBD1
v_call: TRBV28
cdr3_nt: TGTGCCAGCACCCCCCACGGACAGGGTACCGGGGAGCTGTTTTTT
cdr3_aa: CASTPHGQGTGELFF

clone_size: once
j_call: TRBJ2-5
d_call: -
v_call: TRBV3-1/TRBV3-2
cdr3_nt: TGTGCCAGCAGCCAAGAATTCAGGGACTCACAGACCCAGTACTTC
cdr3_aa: CASSQEFRDSQTQYF

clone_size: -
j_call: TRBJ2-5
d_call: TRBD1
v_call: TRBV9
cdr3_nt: TGTGCCAGCAGCGTAGCTGGGACAGGGGGAGAGACCCAGTACTTC
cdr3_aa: CASSVAGTGGETQYF

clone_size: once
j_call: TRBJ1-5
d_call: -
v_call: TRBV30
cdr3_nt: TGTGCCTGGAGTGTACAGGGTTCCGGCCAGCCCCAGCATTTT
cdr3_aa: CAWSVQGSGQPQHF

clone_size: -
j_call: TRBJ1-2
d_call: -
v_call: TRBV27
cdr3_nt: TGTGCCAGCAGCTTCCAGAAGGTGATTTCTCGGCGAGCGGGGGGCTACACCTTC
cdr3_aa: CASSFQKVISRRAGGYTF

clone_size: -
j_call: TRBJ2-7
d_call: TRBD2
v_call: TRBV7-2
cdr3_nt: TGTGCCAGCAGCTTAGGTACTAGCGGGGGCAGCGAGCAGTACTTC
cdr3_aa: CASSLGTSGGSEQYF

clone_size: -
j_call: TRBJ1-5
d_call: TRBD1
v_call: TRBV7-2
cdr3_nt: TGTGCCAGCAGAGCAGGACAGGCGAATCAGCCCCAGCATTTT
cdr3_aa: CASRAGQANQPQHF

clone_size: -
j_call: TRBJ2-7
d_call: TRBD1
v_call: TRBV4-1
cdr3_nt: TGCGCCAGCAGCCAACGGGACAGCACCTACGAGCAGTACTTC
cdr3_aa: CASSQRDSTYEQYF

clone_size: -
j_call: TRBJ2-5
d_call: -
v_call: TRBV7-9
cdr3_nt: TGTGCCAGCAGCCGCCAGCGGTTCCAAGAGACCCAGTACTTC
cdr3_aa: CASSRQRFQETQYF